The clone carrying this T cell receptor (beta chain) has at least ten counts. The target antigen is unknown. These data originate in a study of T-cell reconstitution after alpha-beta-depleted transplantation in children. Preparing the TCRbeta library involved the use of unique molecular identifiers. Via MiXCR, TCRdb re-called the PCR reads, giving one row per CDR3 protein. The table records nearly 20,000 distinct CDR3 sequences, under 15% of them present only once. The CDR3 is made up of 13 amino acids. Per germline, CDR1 SNHLY and CDR2 FYNNEI. Between the trimmed V and J ends, which lost 4 bases and 5 bases, there was a span of 12 bases. Study observations and caveats: The main origin of T-cell counts and diversity one year after transplant was newly produced T cells.

This sequence was found in a female patient aged 2-15 years who had a stem cell transplant for congenital amegakaryocytic thrombocytopenia, so the T cells may come from the graft donor. J is TRBJ2-7 and V is TRBV2, with D perhaps matching TRBD1 (6 bases). The starting material was PBMCs, mostly from graft donor cells, obtained 60 days after TCRalphabeta/CD19-depleted stem cell transplant. In DNA, the CDR3 is TGTGCCAGCAGTGCGGCCAAGGGGGACGAGCAGTACTTC. It specifies CASSAAKGDEQYF. The full variable domain, its missing parts supplied by reference TRBV2 and TRBJ2-7, is EPEVTQTPSHQVTQMGQEVILRCVPISNHLYFYWYRQILGQKVEFLVSFYNNEISEKSEIFDDQFSVERPDGSNFTLKIRSTKLEDSAMYFCASSAAKGDEQYFGPGTRLTVT.